This TCR beta chain was retrieved from a study of T cells after posttransplantation cyclophosphamide. This clone was found many times. This related bone marrow graft donor gave peripheral blood on the day of marrow donation. The table came from immunoSEQ multiplex PCR; TCRdb's copy has only in-frame clones and leaves some out. The data show roughly 32,000 clones, none appearing only once, with less than 5% held by the ten largest. This receptor was identified in a woman aged 30 to 39 in good health and a related stem cell transplant donor. What was sequenced was PBMCs.

In DNA form, the CDR3 reads TGTGCCAGCAGTTCGAAGGGGGAGTACCTTAACACTGAAGCTTTCTTT. It specifies CASSSKGEYLNTEAFF. This chain joins TRBV6-2 or TRBV6-3 and TRBJ1-1; the D gene is possibly TRBD1 (6 bases). V lost 4 bases, J lost 2 bases, and 17 bases lay in between. The V gene's germline CDR1 is MNHEY and CDR2 SVGEGT. The CDR3 contains 16 residues.